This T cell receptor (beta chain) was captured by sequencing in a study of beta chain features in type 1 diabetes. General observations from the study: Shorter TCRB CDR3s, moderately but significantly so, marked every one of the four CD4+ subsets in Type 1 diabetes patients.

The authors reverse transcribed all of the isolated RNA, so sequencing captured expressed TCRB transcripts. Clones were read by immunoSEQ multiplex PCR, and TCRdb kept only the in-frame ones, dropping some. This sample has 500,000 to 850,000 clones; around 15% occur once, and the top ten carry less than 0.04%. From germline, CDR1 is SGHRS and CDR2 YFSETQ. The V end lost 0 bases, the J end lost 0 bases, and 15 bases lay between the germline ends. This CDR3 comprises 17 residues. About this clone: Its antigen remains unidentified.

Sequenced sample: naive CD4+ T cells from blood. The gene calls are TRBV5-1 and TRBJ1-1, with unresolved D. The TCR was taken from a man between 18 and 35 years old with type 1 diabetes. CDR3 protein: CASSLGSIPWMNTEAFF. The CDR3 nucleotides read TGCGCCAGCAGCTTGGGTTCAATCCCTTGGATGAACACTGAAGCTTTCTTT.